This T cell receptor beta chain was found in a study of shared clonotypes between healthy human individuals (dated by TCRdb to about 2020). Broadly, across the study: Three men and a couple of women, aged 18 to 49 years, made up the cohort. Leukapheresis yielded between about 0.9 and 9.5 billion PBMCs per donor. Per donor, three plates each were used for CD4 naive and CD4 memory, two for CD8 naive, and one for CD8 memory. Blood TCR repertoires of roughly five healthy adults were deeply sequenced to estimate repertoire size and the extent of clonotype sharing between individuals. Libraries were prepared and TCR repertoires were sequenced by different laboratories using diverse techniques, in order to increase sequencing depth and limit assay-specific biases. Beyond this particular receptor, the publication reports: The genetic and exposure-history diversity represented was limited by the small number of donors. Higher generation probabilities were observed for clonotypes shared by all four sorted-subset donors than for non-shared clonotypes. Only blood was sampled, and tissue TCR repertoires likely differ from those in blood. Sharing across four donors was observed for roughly 5% of naive CD4, over 3% of naive CD8, 2% to 2.5% of memory CD4, and roughly 0.43% of memory CD8 clonotypes. Even with the large sequencing depth, rarefaction of the sorted-subset datasets indicated that sequencing was incomplete. Pairwise subsampling led to the expectation that sequencing depth would affect the degree of clonotype sharing among donors. Larger estimated clonotype richness was generally found for naive subsets than for memory subsets.

Relative to germline, V is missing 11 bases and J is missing 7 bases, with 11 bases of the junction outside any gene match. CDR1 and CDR2 (ENHRY, SYGVKD) derive from the germline V gene. From its cysteine to its phenylalanine, the CDR3 spans 14 amino acids. This entry keeps only the CDR3 DNA: 42 bases, framed from base 1. Using the deep immunoSEQ assay, TCR CDR3 regions were amplified from genomic DNA by multiplex PCR. Extracted genomic DNA from each cell subset was distributed evenly across all wells of several immunoSEQ 96-well plates, and each plate was treated as a replicate. For sorted subsets, each replicate PCR was loaded with about 0.2 ug genomic DNA, equivalent to some 27,000 T cell genomes. The purified libraries were quantified using a Qubit 3.0 fluorometer, sized with a Bioanalyzer 2100, and then quantified again using the KAPA Library Quantification kit. Every immunoSEQ 96-well plate was sequenced on a dedicated single-read 150-cycle Illumina NextSeq 550 flow cell. For the original study's pipeline: The immunoSEQ output contained only junctional sequences without quality scores, so filtering could not match that applied to full-length reads. To assign V/J genes and CDR3, sequences were annotated using PyIR, a Python wrapper for IgBLAST v1.9, with IMGT germline references. Reads were filtered out if the reads had weak V/J assignments (E-value above 1e-6), no CDR3, stop codons, out-of-frame junctions, or ambiguous translated residues. V3J clonotypes were defined as sequences sharing an identical inferred V gene, J gene, and CDR3 amino acid sequence. To compute the percentage overlap between repertoires, the number of shared unique clonotypes was divided by the size of the smaller repertoire. Three approaches were used to assess repertoire richness: RTK rarefaction, the Chao1 estimator, and Recon v2.1 estimates of unobserved clonotypes. For all TCRbeta clonotypes obtained by the gDNA method from a handful of donors, generation probabilities were computed with OLGA. Entries here come from immuneACCESS through TCRdb and include only in-frame sequences with V and J called. Some clones fail to appear in such tables; in the studies checked, an unresolved V gene covers under half of the shortfall, and the cause of the remainder is unknown. V, J and clone size derive from that table, while D and trimming were established from the DNA sequence. The sample table lists more than 500,000 clones, approximately 95% of them with a count of one. Of the sample, over 0.1% is held by the ten largest clones.

This clone has only one observation. The specificity of this receptor is unknown. Within one base of it there is no much larger clone, and no base qualities were kept. CD8 naive samples were CD45RO-negative cells positively selected for CCR7, giving a CD45RA+CCR7+ population that excluded TemRA cells. Healthy HIV-negative adults with no recently reported acute infections or vaccinations were included as donors. Only Caucasian adults living in Nashville, Tennessee, USA were represented among the donors. Blood was collected by leukapheresis, and PBMCs were isolated by Ficoll-Histopaque density gradient centrifugation and then cryopreserved in liquid nitrogen vapor phase. Analytical flow cytometry was used to check the purity and quantity of each magnetically sorted T cell population. Genomic DNA was isolated from every sorted fraction and measured by UV absorbance on a Nanodrop 2000c.

The specimen was naive CD8+ T cells sorted from blood. The sample's cell subset or site label, decoded: CD45RA+CCR7+. The V gene is TRBV10-3 and the J gene is TRBJ2-1, with 10 middle bases fitting TRBD1. The receptor's source is a woman in her twenties or thirties in good health. The CDR3 region: CAVGTGAYLNEQFF. The sequenced DNA is TGTGCCGTGGGGACAGGGGCTTACTTAAATGAGCAGTTCTTC.